These T cell receptor beta chains were read from a single sample in a study of cytomegalovirus exposure and HLA in healthy donors. Sequencing used immunoSEQ multiplex PCR; TCRdb keeps in-frame clones, though not all of them. This repertoire comprises tens of thousands of clones; its ten largest clones make up approximately 6.3%. The sample comprised PBMCs. Receptors were obtained from a human donor in good health. CDR3s include the opening cysteine and the closing phenylalanine or tryptophan. Fields, in order: J gene, clone size, V gene, D gene, CDR3 DNA, CDR3 protein. D genes are given only for firm matches. A clone size is listed for some rows: how often the clone was seen (once, few, many), or a class if it is expanded.

j_gene: TRBJ2-7; abundance: -; v_gene: TRBV6-5; d_gene: TRBD2; CDR3nt: TGTGCCAGCAGTTACAGCGGGGCCTACGAGCAGTACTTC; CDR3aa: CASSYSGAYEQYF
j_gene: TRBJ2-5; abundance: -; v_gene: TRBV4-1; d_gene: TRBD2; CDR3nt: TGCGCCAGCAGCCTACCGGGACTAGCGGCCCCTCTCCAGTACTTC; CDR3aa: CASSLPGLAAPLQYF
j_gene: TRBJ2-3; abundance: -; v_gene: TRBV2; d_gene: TRBD1; CDR3nt: TGTGCCAGCAGGGGGACAGGGGGCTTGACAGATACGCAGTATTTT; CDR3aa: CASRGTGGLTDTQYF
j_gene: TRBJ2-7; abundance: -; v_gene: TRBV30; d_gene: -; CDR3nt: TGTGCCTGGAATCCCGGGGCAGGGGCCTCCTACGAGCAGTACTTC; CDR3aa: CAWNPGAGASYEQYF
j_gene: TRBJ1-6; abundance: -; v_gene: TRBV5-1; d_gene: TRBD1; CDR3nt: TGCGCCAGCAGCCCGACAGGGGGTCCGTCCTTCAGCGGGAATTCACCCCTCCACTTT; CDR3aa: CASSPTGGPSFSGNSPLHF
j_gene: TRBJ1-1; abundance: -; v_gene: TRBV5-1; d_gene: TRBD1; CDR3nt: TGCGCCAGCTCTTGGCAGGGACAGGAGAACACTGAAGCTTTCTTT; CDR3aa: CASSWQGQENTEAFF
j_gene: TRBJ2-5; abundance: -; v_gene: TRBV18; d_gene: TRBD2; CDR3nt: TGTGCCAGCTCACCACTAGCGGGGGTCCGAGAGACCCAGTACTTC; CDR3aa: CASSPLAGVRETQYF
j_gene: TRBJ1-1; abundance: -; v_gene: TRBV4-2; d_gene: -; CDR3nt: TGTGCCAGCAGCCTTATTGAGCGCAGTAACACTGAAGCTTTCTTT; CDR3aa: CASSLIERSNTEAFF
j_gene: TRBJ2-2; abundance: -; v_gene: TRBV12-5; d_gene: TRBD1; CDR3nt: TGTGCTAGTGGTTTGGGCGGACAGGGGACCCACACCGGGGAGCTGTTTTTT; CDR3aa: CASGLGGQGTHTGELFF
j_gene: TRBJ2-5; abundance: -; v_gene: TRBV7-7; d_gene: TRBD1; CDR3nt: TGTGCCAGCAGCTTGGGACAGGGAGGAGGGGAGACCCAGTACTTC; CDR3aa: CASSLGQGGGETQYF
j_gene: TRBJ1-6; abundance: -; v_gene: TRBV7-2; d_gene: -; CDR3nt: TGTGCCAGCAGCTTATCGAGTTCACCCCTCCACTTT; CDR3aa: CASSLSSSPLHF
j_gene: TRBJ1-1; abundance: -; v_gene: TRBV6-1; d_gene: TRBD1; CDR3nt: TGTGCCAGCACTCCAGGTGGGACAGCGAACACTGAAGCTTTCTTT; CDR3aa: CASTPGGTANTEAFF
j_gene: TRBJ2-7; abundance: -; v_gene: TRBV10-3; d_gene: TRBD1; CDR3nt: TGTGCCATCAGGCCGGGACAGGCCTACGAGCAGTACTTC; CDR3aa: CAIRPGQAYEQYF
j_gene: TRBJ2-1; abundance: -; v_gene: TRBV4-1; d_gene: TRBD2; CDR3nt: TGCGCCAGCAGCCCGGGGGGGGCCAATGAGCAGTTCTTC; CDR3aa: CASSPGGANEQFF
j_gene: TRBJ1-5; abundance: -; v_gene: TRBV18; d_gene: -; CDR3nt: TGTGCCAGCTCACAAAGCCTACAGGCCACGGCGGATCAGCCCCAGCATTTT; CDR3aa: CASSQSLQATADQPQHF
j_gene: TRBJ2-3; abundance: -; v_gene: TRBV9; d_gene: TRBD2; CDR3nt: TGTGCCAGCAGCGATCCCCCCGGACTAGCGGGGTCGATGACAGATACGCAGTATTTT; CDR3aa: CASSDPPGLAGSMTDTQYF
j_gene: TRBJ1-2; abundance: -; v_gene: TRBV30; d_gene: -; CDR3nt: TGTGCCTGGAGTTTGGGAGTGGCGGTCTATGGCTACACCTTC; CDR3aa: CAWSLGVAVYGYTF
j_gene: TRBJ1-6; abundance: -; v_gene: TRBV7-9; d_gene: TRBD1; CDR3nt: TGTGCCAGCACGGGACAGCATGGCTCACCCCTCCACTTT; CDR3aa: CASTGQHGSPLHF
j_gene: TRBJ1-1; abundance: -; v_gene: TRBV4-1; d_gene: -; CDR3nt: TGCGCCAGCAGCCCCTACCAACAGTACTTTGAAGCTTTCTTT; CDR3aa: CASSPYQQYFEAFF
j_gene: TRBJ1-1; abundance: -; v_gene: TRBV6-5; d_gene: -; CDR3nt: TGTGCCAGCAGTCCAGTGGGAGGCACTGAAGCTTTCTTT; CDR3aa: CASSPVGGTEAFF
j_gene: TRBJ2-3; abundance: -; v_gene: TRBV9; d_gene: TRBD2; CDR3nt: TGTGCCAGCACCCAAGCGGGGGGGCGAACAGATACGCAGTATTTT; CDR3aa: CASTQAGGRTDTQYF
j_gene: TRBJ2-7; abundance: -; v_gene: TRBV5-6; d_gene: TRBD1; CDR3nt: TGTGCCAGCAGCAGCCGACAGGGATCCTACGAGCAGTACTTC; CDR3aa: CASSSRQGSYEQYF
j_gene: TRBJ1-2; abundance: -; v_gene: TRBV28; d_gene: TRBD1; CDR3nt: TGTGCCAGCAGTCGGAGGGACAGGGGTCGTAACTATGGCTACACCTTC; CDR3aa: CASSRRDRGRNYGYTF
j_gene: TRBJ2-7; abundance: -; v_gene: TRBV7-9; d_gene: -; CDR3nt: TGTGCCAGCAGCTTAATAGGAGGGACCTACGAGCAGTACTTC; CDR3aa: CASSLIGGTYEQYF
j_gene: TRBJ2-7; abundance: -; v_gene: TRBV4-2; d_gene: TRBD2; CDR3nt: TGTGCCAGCAGCCATACGGGGGGGGCTGAGGAGCAGTACTTC; CDR3aa: CASSHTGGAEEQYF
j_gene: TRBJ2-7; abundance: -; v_gene: TRBV5-8; d_gene: -; CDR3nt: TGTGCCAGCAGTGTGCGGTACGAGCAGTACTTC; CDR3aa: CASSVRYEQYF
j_gene: TRBJ2-3; abundance: -; v_gene: TRBV5-1; d_gene: TRBD1; CDR3nt: TGCGCCAGCAGCTCCGGACAGGGGAAGATCGTGCAGTATTTT; CDR3aa: CASSSGQGKIVQYF
j_gene: TRBJ2-5; abundance: -; v_gene: TRBV2; d_gene: TRBD2; CDR3nt: TGTGCCAGCAGTGAGCATAGGGGACTAGCGCAAGAGACCCAGTACTTC; CDR3aa: CASSEHRGLAQETQYF
j_gene: TRBJ2-1; abundance: -; v_gene: TRBV27; d_gene: TRBD2; CDR3nt: TGTGCCAGCAGTTTACTAGCGGGGCTTTACAATGAGCAGTTCTTC; CDR3aa: CASSLLAGLYNEQFF
j_gene: TRBJ2-4; abundance: -; v_gene: TRBV28; d_gene: -; CDR3nt: TGTGCCAGTACAGGGAAGGGGGCCAAAAACATTCAGTACTTC; CDR3aa: CASTGKGAKNIQYF
j_gene: TRBJ1-1; abundance: -; v_gene: TRBV29-1; d_gene: -; CDR3nt: TGCAGCGTTGAATCTAGGCGGACTGAAGCTTTCTTT; CDR3aa: CSVESRRTEAFF
j_gene: TRBJ2-5; abundance: -; v_gene: TRBV10-3; d_gene: TRBD1; CDR3nt: TGTGCCATCAGCCTCGACAGGGAGGAGACCCAGTACTTC; CDR3aa: CAISLDREETQYF
j_gene: TRBJ1-1; abundance: -; v_gene: TRBV14; d_gene: -; CDR3nt: TGTGCCAGCAGCCAAGATCCGGACACTGAAGCTTTCTTT; CDR3aa: CASSQDPDTEAFF
j_gene: TRBJ2-7; abundance: -; v_gene: TRBV5-3; d_gene: TRBD2; CDR3nt: TGTGCCAGAAGCTTGGGAGCGGGGGCTGCCTACGAGCAGTACTTC; CDR3aa: CARSLGAGAAYEQYF
j_gene: TRBJ1-2; abundance: -; v_gene: TRBV18; d_gene: -; CDR3nt: TGTGCCAGCTCACCGGAACAGGGCCGTCCTAACTATGGCTACACCTTC; CDR3aa: CASSPEQGRPNYGYTF
j_gene: TRBJ1-1; abundance: -; v_gene: TRBV5-5; d_gene: -; CDR3nt: TGTGCCAGCAGCTCAGACAGGCCGCGCACTTCCACTGAAGCTTTCTTT; CDR3aa: CASSSDRPRTSTEAFF
j_gene: TRBJ2-7; abundance: -; v_gene: TRBV27; d_gene: TRBD1; CDR3nt: TGTGCCAGCAGTTGGGACAGGGCCAACGAGCAGTACTTC; CDR3aa: CASSWDRANEQYF
j_gene: TRBJ2-7; abundance: -; v_gene: TRBV10-1; d_gene: -; CDR3nt: TGCGCCAGCAGTGAAGGGGGGGACGGCGAGCAGTACTTC; CDR3aa: CASSEGGDGEQYF
j_gene: TRBJ1-1; abundance: -; v_gene: TRBV27; d_gene: -; CDR3nt: TGTGCCAGCAGTCTCCTGGGGGGGAACACTGAAGCTTTCTTT; CDR3aa: CASSLLGGNTEAFF
j_gene: TRBJ1-6; abundance: -; v_gene: TRBV7-2; d_gene: TRBD1; CDR3nt: TGTGCCAGCAGCTATCTCGGGACAGCTAATAATTCACCCCTCCACTTT; CDR3aa: CASSYLGTANNSPLHF
j_gene: TRBJ2-7; abundance: medium-sized; v_gene: TRBV27; d_gene: TRBD1; CDR3nt: TGTGCCAGCAGTCCTGGACAGGGCTACGAGCAGTACTTC; CDR3aa: CASSPGQGYEQYF
j_gene: TRBJ2-5; abundance: -; v_gene: TRBV28; d_gene: TRBD1; CDR3nt: TGTGCCAGCAGCCTACCGGGACAGGGGGCGGAAGAGACCCAGTACTTC; CDR3aa: CASSLPGQGAEETQYF
j_gene: TRBJ1-1; abundance: -; v_gene: TRBV19; d_gene: -; CDR3nt: TGTGCCAGTAGTACTTCCAGGGGATTTTTTAACACTGAAGCTTTCTTT; CDR3aa: CASSTSRGFFNTEAFF
j_gene: TRBJ2-3; abundance: -; v_gene: TRBV28; d_gene: TRBD2; CDR3nt: TGTGCCAGCAAATCAATAGCGGGGAGGGCAGATACGCAGTATTTT; CDR3aa: CASKSIAGRADTQYF
j_gene: TRBJ1-2; abundance: -; v_gene: TRBV7-2; d_gene: -; CDR3nt: TGTGCCAGCAGCTTAGGGCGCAGGGAGGGAGGCTACACCTTC; CDR3aa: CASSLGRREGGYTF
j_gene: TRBJ1-2; abundance: -; v_gene: TRBV29-1; d_gene: -; CDR3nt: TGCAGCGTTCCGACAGACTATGGCTACACCTTC; CDR3aa: CSVPTDYGYTF
j_gene: TRBJ1-4; abundance: -; v_gene: TRBV4-1; d_gene: TRBD1; CDR3nt: TGCGCCAGCAGCCAAGGAGACAGGGGCCCTAATGAAAAACTGTTTTTT; CDR3aa: CASSQGDRGPNEKLFF
j_gene: TRBJ1-5; abundance: -; v_gene: TRBV7-8; d_gene: -; CDR3nt: TGTGCCAGCAGCCCCTTCGACGTCCCCCGATCGGCCCGGGGGGATCAGCCCCAGCATTTT; CDR3aa: CASSPFDVPRSARGDQPQHF
j_gene: TRBJ1-4; abundance: -; v_gene: TRBV18; d_gene: -; CDR3nt: TGTGCCAGCTCACCAAAAAGGGACAACGAAAAACTGTTTTTT; CDR3aa: CASSPKRDNEKLFF